Listed here are 26 T cell receptor beta chains from one sample, sequenced in a study of CD8+ T cells in alopecia areata. Extracted RNA was reverse transcribed into cDNA, the sequencing template. Measured with immunoSEQ multiplex PCR; TCRdb has only the in-frame clones, and not every one. The sample consists of 170,000 or so clones, less than 70% of them appearing once. The sample's treatment: oral pan-JAK inhibitor, 5-10 mg twice daily. The material sequenced was CD4+ T cells sorted from blood, taken at week 4, from a patient treated with tofacitinib. These receptors were taken from a human donor with alopecia areata.

The chain uses TRBV5-6 and TRBJ1-6; D is perhaps TRBD1 (5 bases). Per germline, CDR1 SGHDT and CDR2 YYEEEE. The V gene lost 2 bases and the J gene lost 11 bases, with 14 bases spanning the gap. This CDR3 spans 14 amino acids. CDR3 sequence reads: CASSLPRGAAPLHF. In nucleotides, the CDR3 is TGTGCCAGCAGCTTACCAAGGGGAGCAGCACCCCTCCACTTT.

The chain combines TRBV6-6 with TRBJ2-3; 9 bases align to TRBD2. Germline lookup yields CDR1 MNHNY and CDR2 SVGAGI (reference sequence). The CDR3 length is 16 residues. The V gene end was trimmed by 5 bases and the J gene end by 2 bases; junction bases not matched to a gene: 8. CDR3 sequence: CASSRPSGAPTDTQYF. CDR3 DNA: TGTGCCAGCAGTCGCCCTAGCGGGGCACCCACAGATACGCAGTATTTT.

This rearrangement joins TRBV9 to TRBJ2-1; D is possibly TRBD1 or TRBD2 (6 bases each). V lost 4 bases and J lost 8, with 19 bases in between. From germline, CDR1 is SGDLS and CDR2 YYNGEE. This CDR3 is built from 15 residues. The CDR3 region is CASSPTVRGHDEQFF. CDR3 nucleotide sequence: TGTGCCAGCAGCCCGACCGTCCGGGGGCACGATGAGCAGTTCTTC.

The chain carries TRBV2 and TRBJ2-7; D is perhaps TRBD2 (6 bases). Germline CDR1 is SNHLY and CDR2 is FYNNEI. V was shortened by 8 bases and J by 5 bases, with 19 bases between the two germline ends. CDR3 length equals 14 residues. The CDR3 sequence is CASVKGQGGHEQYF. Written as DNA, the CDR3 is TGTGCCAGCGTAAAAGGGCAGGGAGGCCACGAGCAGTACTTC.

The chain recombines TRBV7-9 with TRBJ1-1, with D hard to call. The ends were cut back, 6 bases at V and 4 bases at J, with 15 bases in the middle. This CDR3 is 14 amino acids long. Germline V lookup: CDR1 SEHNR, CDR2 FQNEAQ (reference sequence). CDR3: CASSPKGGGTEAFF. CDR3 coding DNA: TGTGCCAGCAGTCCCAAGGGCGGAGGCACTGAAGCTTTCTTT.

This chain connects TRBV4-2 to TRBJ2-7; a possible D gene is TRBD1 (5 bases). The ends were cut back, 1 base at V and 6 bases at J, with 19 bases in the middle. The CDR3 consists of 16 residues. CDR1 and CDR2 from the germline V gene are LGHNA and YNFKEQ. CDR3 nucleotides: TGTGCCAGCAGCCAAGTCCCCGGACAACTGGCCGCCGAGCAGTACTTC. It codes for CASSQVPGQLAAEQYF.

This clone was counted a few times. The genes are TRBV2 and TRBJ1-2; D gene ambiguous. This CDR3 contains 13 residues. Germline loops: CDR1 SNHLY, CDR2 FYNNEI. Trimming stripped 7 bases from V and 3 bases from J, with 12 bases between. The CDR3 DNA is TGTGCCAGCAAAGTCAGAGCCGACTATGGCTACACCTTC. This encodes CASKVRADYGYTF.

A single count supports this clone. This chain connects TRBV29-1 to TRBJ1-1, with unresolved D. The germline CDR1 and CDR2 sequences are SQVTM and ANQGSEA. The CDR3 is made up of 14 amino acids. The V and J ends lost 6 bases and 1 base respectively, with 15 bases between them. The CDR3 here is CSVGAAGPNTEAFF. The CDR3 DNA is TGCAGCGTCGGCGCGGCCGGGCCGAACACTGAAGCTTTCTTT.

The V call is TRBV1, the J call TRBJ2-7; TRBD1 is taken as the D call from the table, unchecked against the DNA. TRBV1 is termed a pseudogene. The CDR3 loop spans 13 amino acids. The CDR3 here is CTSSRTGGYEQYF. The CDR3 region has the DNA TGCACCAGCAGCCGGACAGGGGGCTACGAGCAGTACTTC.

The table lists this clone with many counts. The V gene is TRBV7-8, the J gene TRBJ2-3; tentatively, D is TRBD2 (5 bases). Germline V gene data show CDR1 as SGHVS and CDR2 as FQNEAQ. This CDR3 is 15 amino acids long. Deletions cut 5 bases from V and 4 bases from J, with 16 bases between. The CDR3 loop is CASSAQLSSADTQYF. The CDR3 DNA reads TGTGCCAGCAGCGCGCAGCTTAGTAGCGCAGATACGCAGTATTTT.

The genes are TRBV30 and TRBJ2-5, with a possible D match to TRBD2 (6 bases). The CDR3 consists of 15 residues. Germline lookup yields CDR1 GTSNPN and CDR2 SVGIG (reference sequence). V lost 0 bases and J lost 5, with 16 bases in between. DNA for the CDR3: TGTGCCTGGAGTGTACAGCGCGGGGTTTTCGAGACCCAGTACTTC. This translates into CAWSVQRGVFETQYF.

The chain uses TRBV4-3 and TRBJ1-1; D not resolved. There are 16 residues in the CDR3. CDR1 and CDR2 from the germline V gene are LGHNA and YSLEER. V lost 0 bases and J lost 9, with 20 bases in between. The CDR3 DNA reads as TGCGCCAGCAGCCAAGATAAAGGTGCGTCGAATGGCAAAGCTTTCTTT. Protein: CASSQDKGASNGKAFF.

The J gene is TRBJ2-5, the V gene TRBV7-9; 11 bases fit TRBD2. This CDR3 is built from 15 residues. V lost 2 bases to trimming and J lost 1 base; unmatched junction nucleotides: 0. The germline gives CDR1 SEHNR, CDR2 FQNEAQ (reference sequence). Here the CDR3 DNA reads TGTGCCAGCAGCTTACTAGCGGGGGGCCAAGAGACCCAGTACTTC. Translated: CASSLLAGGQETQYF. Complete variable domain (other parts from reference TRBV7-9 and TRBJ2-5): DTGVSQNPRHKITKRGQNVTFRCDPISEHNRLYWYRQTLGQGPEFLTYFQNEAQLEKSRLLSDRFSAERPKGSFSTLEIQRTEQGDSAMYLCASSLLAGGQETQYFGPGTRLLVL.

This clone was detected a few times. The chain is built from TRBV30 and TRBJ1-5; TRBD1 agrees at 7 bases. The J segment lost 3 bases and the V segment lost 5 bases, leaving 1 base of the junction unmatched. The length of the CDR3 is 12 residues. CDR1 GTSNPN and CDR2 SVGIG come from the germline V gene (reference sequence). For the CDR3, the DNA is TGTGCCTGGGACAGGGACAATCAGCCCCAGCATTTT. Translated, it gives CAWDRDNQPQHF.

The rearrangement links TRBV29-1 to TRBJ2-5; 12 positions match TRBD1. Germline V gene data show CDR1 as SQVTM and CDR2 as ANQGSEA. The CDR3 consists of 12 residues. For the CDR3, the DNA is TGCAGGGGACAGGGGGCCGAAGAGACCCAGTACTTC. This gives the protein CRGQGAEETQYF.

The V call is TRBV27, the J call TRBJ1-2; 7 nucleotides line up with TRBD1. The V segment lost 3 bases and the J segment 8 bases; nucleotides outside the gene matches: 12. This CDR3 spans 15 amino acids. Germline V gene lookup returns CDR1 MNHEY and CDR2 SMNVEV (reference sequence). The CDR3 loop is CASSFSDRVRDGYTF. The CDR3 coding sequence is TGTGCCAGCAGTTTTTCCGACAGGGTGAGGGACGGCTACACCTTC.

The chain recombines TRBV7-2 with TRBJ1-1, with a weak D call TRBD1 (5 bases). Trimming took 2 bases from V and 6 from J, leaving 10 bases between them. CDR3 length: 13 amino acids. Germline V CDR1 and CDR2: SGHTA, FQGNSA. CDR3 nucleotide sequence: TGTGCCAGCAGCTTATCCAGGGCTGCTGAAGCTTTCTTT. This encodes CASSLSRAAEAFF.

The rearrangement uses TRBV19 and TRBJ1-1; D is uncertain. This CDR3 has 12 residues. V lost 9 bases, J lost 1 base, and 9 bases lay in between. Germline V gene data show CDR1 as LNHDA and CDR2 as SQIVND (reference sequence). CDR3 in amino acids: CASHGWNTEAFF. CDR3 nucleotide sequence: TGTGCCAGCCACGGGTGGAACACTGAAGCTTTCTTT.

This clone came up once. V and J are TRBV30 and TRBJ2-5; 8 bases match TRBD2. Germline V CDR1 and CDR2: GTSNPN, SVGIG (reference sequence). The CDR3 covers 17 residues. V lost 2 bases and J lost 5; bases outside the gene matches: 16. CDR3 sequence: CAWSSLAGNTLEETQYF. The CDR3 nucleotides read TGTGCCTGGAGTTCCCTAGCGGGTAATACACTAGAGGAGACCCAGTACTTC.

CDR3 DNA: TGTGCCAGCAGCCAGACAGGGTCTAATGAAAAACTGTTTTTT. Amino acids: CASSQTGSNEKLFF. The rearrangement joins TRBV6-5 to TRBJ1-4, with TRBD1 matching 7 bases. There are 14 residues in the CDR3. Germline trimming cut 6 bases from V and 3 bases from J; bases unmatched to any gene: 4. From germline, CDR1 is MNHEY and CDR2 SVGAGI.

Only a few counts were recorded for this clone. At one end, the junction sequence differs from germline, possibly due to a read error. The chain joins TRBV11-2 to TRBJ2-1, with TRBD2 identical over 10 bases. The germline V gene encodes CDR1 SGHAT and CDR2 FQNNGV. This CDR3 is 15 amino acids long. The DNA for the CDR3 is TGTGCCAGCAGCCTTAGCGGGGGGTCCTACTATGAGCAGTTCTTC. This sequence encodes CASSLSGGSYYEQFF.

The rearrangement joins TRBV29-1 to TRBJ2-7; weak D call: TRBD1 (7 bases). CDR3 size: 14 residues. V lost 4 bases, J lost 5 bases, and 18 bases lay in between. Germline assignment: CDR1 SQVTM and CDR2 ANQGSEA. The CDR3 spells CSVVRGQGGHEQYF. The CDR3, as DNA: TGCAGCGTTGTGAGAGGGCAGGGGGGCCACGAGCAGTACTTC.

DNA of the CDR3: TGTGCCAGCGGAGAGGATACGCAGTATTTT. It yields the protein CASGEDTQYF. V is TRBV6-5 and J is TRBJ2-3; D ambiguous. The germline gives CDR1 MNHEY, CDR2 SVGAGI. The CDR3 consists of 10 residues. Trimming shortened V by 8 bases and J by 6 bases, and 6 bases separated the two germline ends.

This clone was counted a few times. The V gene is TRBV10-3, the J gene TRBJ2-1; no reliable D call. V lost 3 bases and J lost 2, with 5 bases in between. The germline V gene encodes CDR1 ENHRY and CDR2 SYGVKD. This CDR3 contains 13 residues. CDR3 region: CAISDGTYNEQFF. The CDR3 DNA reads as TGTGCCATCAGTGACGGAACCTACAATGAGCAGTTCTTC.

This rearrangement joins TRBV30 to TRBJ1-3; D call uncertain. The CDR3 contains 17 residues. Germline CDR1 reads GTSNPN; CDR2 reads SVGIG (reference sequence). The V gene lost 2 bases and the J gene lost 3 bases, with 20 bases spanning the gap. This CDR3 reads CAWSTARRVGYGNTIYF. CDR3 nucleotides: TGTGCCTGGAGTACGGCCAGGCGGGTCGGTTATGGAAACACCATATATTTT.

The CDR3 nucleotides read TGCGCCAGCAGCCGCCGGGACTCACCCACAGATACGCAGTATTTT. Translating it yields CASSRRDSPTDTQYF. The chain recombines TRBV4-1 with TRBJ2-3; TRBD2 is a possible D gene (6 bases). V was cut by 4 bases and J by 2 bases, with 13 bases left in between. CDR1 and CDR2 from the germline V gene are MGHRA and YSYEKL. This CDR3 is 15 amino acids long.